One and the same sample provided the 22 T cell receptor beta chains below, sequenced in a study of sequential checkpoint blockade in melanoma. Using immunoSEQ multiplex PCR, the repertoire was profiled, and TCRdb retains in-frame clones only, with some absent. The sample carries some 35,000 clones, about 88% recorded once. Treatment denoted: randomized to nivolumab then ipilimumab (arm A) or the reverse (arm B). Here the sequenced sample was CD8+ T cells sorted from blood (inferred from file names), taken from a patient given nivolumab and ipilimumab in sequence. Source of these receptors: a human donor with melanoma.

This clone was detected a few times. The chain couples TRBV7-9 to TRBJ1-1; 8 bases map to TRBD1. This CDR3 contains 16 residues. Germline lookup yields CDR1 SEHNR and CDR2 FQNEAQ (reference sequence). V dropped 0 bases and J dropped 4; count of bases not matched to a gene: 7. CDR3 nucleotide sequence: TGTGCCAGCAGCTTAGCCATCACAGGGGGTCGCACTGAAGCTTTCTTT. Protein sequence: CASSLAITGGRTEAFF.

Only one count was recorded for this clone. The genes are TRBV5-1 and TRBJ2-3; 8 bases are shared with TRBD2. V gave up 4 bases and J gave up 2 bases; unmatched junction bases: 9. In germline, CDR1 is SGHRS, CDR2 YFSETQ. This CDR3 has 16 amino acids. DNA of the CDR3: TGCGCCAGCAGCCTGAGCGGGAGAGGGCTCACAGATACGCAGTATTTT. This gives the protein CASSLSGRGLTDTQYF.

The rearrangement links TRBV7-9 to TRBJ2-7; 7 bases align to TRBD1. Looked up from germline, CDR1 is SEHNR and CDR2 is FQNEAQ (reference sequence). Germline trimming cut 5 bases from V and 3 bases from J; bases unmatched to any gene: 7. The CDR3 sequence is 14 residues long. CDR3 region: CASSPGQENYEQYV. Written as DNA, the CDR3 is TGTGCCAGCAGCCCCGGACAGGAGAACTACGAGCAGTACGTC.

The genes are TRBV30 and TRBJ2-7; 7 bases line up with TRBD1. Germline V CDR1 and CDR2: GTSNPN, SVGIG (reference sequence). The CDR3 has 14 amino acids. The junction had 8 bases not matched to a gene; V was cut back by 0 bases and J by 6 bases. The CDR3 sequence: CAWSVRGPGSEQYF. The DNA of the CDR3 is TGTGCCTGGAGTGTAAGGGGGCCAGGTAGCGAGCAGTACTTC.

V and J are TRBV4-1 and TRBJ1-4; D call uncertain. Germline V gene data show CDR1 as MGHRA and CDR2 as YSYEKL. The V end was cut by 1 base, the J end by 5 bases, with 5 bases between. The CDR3 is 13 amino acids. CDR3 sequence: CASSQVLNEKLFF. The CDR3, as DNA: TGCGCCAGCAGCCAAGTTCTGAATGAAAAACTGTTTTTT.

The chain is built from TRBV30 and TRBJ2-5; weak D call: TRBD1 (7 bases). V was trimmed by 4 bases and J by 2 bases, leaving 17 bases between them. The CDR3 totals 15 residues. Germline V CDR1 and CDR2: GTSNPN, SVGIG (reference sequence). CDR3 amino acids: CAWIGGTENQETQYF. CDR3 sequence (DNA): TGTGCCTGGATCGGAGGGACAGAAAATCAAGAGACCCAGTACTTC.

The V gene is TRBV6-5, the J gene TRBJ2-2; 7 positions match TRBD1. The germline CDR1 and CDR2 sequences are MNHEY and SVGAGI. The CDR3 loop spans 15 amino acids. The V gene end was trimmed by 5 bases and the J gene end by 6 bases; junction bases not matched to a gene: 9. CDR3 coding DNA: TGTGCCAGCAGTCCGCCCGCGACAGGGTCCGGGGAGCTGTTTTTT. This sequence encodes CASSPPATGSGELFF.

The chain carries TRBV28 and TRBJ2-7; D gene unclear. The CDR3 has 13 amino acids. Germline CDR1 and CDR2: MDHEN and SYDVKM. Trimming removed 2 bases at V and 3 bases at J, with 8 bases between. The CDR3 region is CASSLIPRYEQYF. DNA of the CDR3: TGTGCCAGCAGTTTAATTCCGCGCTACGAGCAGTACTTC.

This clone was counted once. In DNA, the CDR3 is TGTGCCAGCAAACCGGGACAGGGGGCCTTTGGCTACACCTTC. Protein sequence: CASKPGQGAFGYTF. The V and J genes are TRBV6-5 and TRBJ1-2; the match to TRBD1 covers 12 bases. The CDR3 contains 14 residues. V lost 7 bases to trimming and J lost 7 bases; unmatched junction nucleotides: 7. CDR1 MNHEY and CDR2 SVGAGI come from the germline V gene.

The gene calls are TRBV29-1 and TRBJ2-1; D remains ambiguous. Trimming took 4 bases from V and 4 from J, leaving 14 bases between them. This CDR3 has 14 residues. Germline values: CDR1 SQVTM, CDR2 ANQGSEA. CDR3 amino acids: CSVGSVVRYNEQFF. As DNA, the CDR3 is TGCAGCGTTGGGAGTGTGGTCCGATACAATGAGCAGTTCTTC.

The rearrangement uses TRBV4-2 and TRBJ2-1; 7 nucleotides align to TRBD2. Germline assignment: CDR1 LGHNA and CDR2 YNFKEQ. Trimming removed 1 base from V and 0 bases from J; junction bases left unmatched: 3. This CDR3 has 16 amino acids. CDR3 DNA sequence: TGTGCCAGCAGCCAAGCCCCTAGCGGCTCCTACAATGAGCAGTTCTTC. It yields the protein CASSQAPSGSYNEQFF.

This rearrangement joins TRBV7-9 to TRBJ2-3; a possible D gene is TRBD1 (6 bases). Trimming left V 8 bases short and J 7 bases short, with 19 bases between. CDR3 length equals 14 residues. Germline-derived CDR1 and CDR2 are SEHNR and FQNEAQ (reference sequence). CDR3: CASSTGGQLNTQYF. The CDR3 bases are TGTGCCAGCTCAACCGGCGGACAGCTAAATACGCAGTATTTT.

The chain links TRBV15 to TRBJ2-1, with TRBD2 matching over 16 bases. Germline CDR1 reads LNHNV; CDR2 reads YYDKDF (reference sequence). The J segment lost 8 bases and the V segment lost 0 bases, leaving 4 bases of the junction unmatched. The CDR3 runs 17 residues. The CDR3 nucleotides are TGTGCCACCAGCAGAGATGGGACTAGCGGGAGGGCCTATGAGCAGTTCTTC. Protein: CATSRDGTSGRAYEQFF.

V and J are TRBV7-9 and TRBJ1-2, with D perhaps TRBD1 (6 bases). Trimming removed 6 bases from V and 2 bases from J, with 22 bases in between. CDR1 is SEHNR and CDR2 is FQNEAQ in the germline V gene (reference sequence). CDR3 length: 17 residues. The CDR3 loop is CASREGGAYRTNYGYTF. Written as DNA, the CDR3 is TGTGCCAGCAGGGAGGGGGGGGCCTACCGTACCAACTATGGCTACACCTTC.

This chain joins TRBV4-3 and TRBJ2-3, with 8 bases matching TRBD2. This CDR3 is built from 15 residues. Germline V gives CDR1 LGHNA, CDR2 YSLEER. After removal of 0 bases from V and 4 bases from J, the junction contained 3 bases not matched to a gene. The CDR3 nucleotides read TGCGCCAGCAGCCAAGACGGACTAGCAGCAGATACGCAGTATTTT. As protein: CASSQDGLAADTQYF.

V is TRBV4-1 and J is TRBJ2-5; no firm D call. CDR1 MGHRA and CDR2 YSYEKL come from the germline V gene. CDR3 length equals 11 residues. V dropped 4 bases and J dropped 13 bases, with 13 bases sitting between them. For the CDR3, the DNA is TGCGCCAGCAGCCCCGAGCGAGTCCGGTACTTC. Translation gives CASSPERVRYF.

V and J are TRBV4-3 and TRBJ1-5; D unclear. The germline V gene has CDR1 LGHNA and CDR2 YSLEER. This CDR3 has 15 amino acids. V gave up 0 bases and J gave up 2 bases, with 8 bases separating them. The CDR3 DNA is TGCGCCAGCAGCCAAGAACTTCGGGGCAATCAGCCCCAGCATTTT. The encoded protein is CASSQELRGNQPQHF.

This sequence joins TRBV7-3 and TRBJ2-2; D is unclear. The CDR3 has 14 amino acids. V was trimmed by 5 bases and J by 1 base, leaving 8 bases between them. Germline CDR1 is SGHTA and CDR2 is FQGTGA. The CDR3, as DNA: TGTGCCAGCAGCCCCTACGGGAACACCGGGGAGCTGTTTTTT. This sequence encodes CASSPYGNTGELFF.

This rearrangement joins TRBV6-1 to TRBJ2-6, with 8 bases aligning to TRBD1. Per the germline V gene, CDR1 is MNHNS and CDR2 is SASEGT. The CDR3 has 17 amino acids. Trimming at V came to 4 bases and at J to 0 bases, leaving 5 bases not matched to a gene. CDR3 coding DNA: TGTGCCAGCAGTGGGGACAGGTCCTCCTCTGGGGCCAACGTCCTGACTTTC. Translation: CASSGDRSSSGANVLTF.

J is TRBJ1-5 and V is TRBV7-9; no clear D gene. The CDR3 runs 12 residues. The ends were cut back, 3 bases at V and 6 bases at J, with 6 bases in the middle. The germline CDR1 and CDR2 sequences are SEHNR and FQNEAQ (reference sequence). The CDR3 spells CASSFEGQPQHF. As DNA, the CDR3 is TGTGCCAGCAGCTTTGAGGGTCAGCCCCAGCATTTT.

The J gene is TRBJ1-4, the V gene TRBV4-2, with TRBD1 matching over 8 bases. The germline gives CDR1 LGHNA, CDR2 YNFKEQ. V lost 0 bases and J lost 3; bases outside the gene matches: 9. The CDR3 length is 18 residues. CDR3 sequence: CASSQDPRTGIPNEKLFF. Written as DNA, the CDR3 is TGTGCCAGCAGCCAAGACCCTCGGACAGGGATCCCTAATGAAAAACTGTTTTTT.

The V and J genes are TRBV27 and TRBJ2-7; the D gene could be TRBD1 or TRBD2 (5 bases each). Germline V gene data show CDR1 as MNHEY and CDR2 as SMNVEV (reference sequence). Trimming took off 3 bases at V and 5 bases at J, with 11 bases between the two ends. The CDR3 loop spans 13 amino acids. The CDR3 DNA follows: TGTGCCAGCAGTTTTGTTCGGGGACACGAGCAGTACGTC. Translating it yields CASSFVRGHEQYV.